This TCR beta chain stems from a study of identical twins. The authors used template switching to add a universal primer site and gave cDNA unique molecular identifiers. MiXCR was run by TCRdb on the 5' RACE reads, yielding one entry per CDR3 protein. Among about 660,000 distinct CDR3 sequences listed, around 8.3% were seen once. This clonotype was counted a few times. This sample also belongs to another study, concerning yellow fever vaccine responses in identical twins.

The receptor was isolated from a woman under 30 in good health. Input material: PBMCs.

Here the CDR3 reads CASSAILGGYTF. The CDR3 coding sequence is TGTGCCAGCAGTGCCATCTTGGGTGGCTACACCTTC. The V call is TRBV6-5, the J call TRBJ1-2, with D hard to call. CDR1 and CDR2 from the germline V gene are MNHEY and SVGAGI. V lost 5 bases to trimming and J lost 7 bases, with 11 bases between them. The CDR3 sequence is 12 residues long.